These 22 T cell receptor beta chains originate from one sample sequenced in a study of blood T cell repertoires in COVID-19. Assay: immunoSEQ multiplex PCR; the TCRdb copy retains only in-frame clones and omits some. The data show hundreds of thousands of clones, with roughly 86% seen just once and roughly 3% held by the top ten. The sample was peripheral blood. The receptors were gathered from a man in his 60s with acute or convalescent COVID-19.

The V gene is TRBV5-1, the J gene TRBJ1-1, with TRBD1 matching 8 bases. CDR3 length: 16 amino acids. Germline V CDR1 and CDR2: SGHRS, YFSETQ. V lost 0 bases to trimming and J lost 10 bases; unmatched junction nucleotides: 14. The CDR3 here is CASSLGGQGAAAGAFF. CDR3 nucleotide sequence: TGCGCCAGCAGCTTGGGGGGCCAGGGGGCGGCGGCCGGAGCTTTCTTT.

CDR3 sequence: CASSSRGSYEQYF. The CDR3 DNA sequence: TGTGCCAGCAGTTCTAGGGGGTCCTACGAGCAGTACTTC. This sequence joins TRBV28 and TRBJ2-7, with D perhaps TRBD1 (6 bases). V gave up 4 bases and J gave up 1 base, with 8 bases separating them. The CDR3 sequence is 13 residues long. CDR1 and CDR2 (germline): MDHEN, SYDVKM.

The chain carries TRBV5-1 and TRBJ1-2; 7 bases align to TRBD1. V was pared by 0 bases and J by 8 bases, with 7 bases of the junction left unmatched. This CDR3 is built from 14 residues. Germline V gene data show CDR1 as SGHRS and CDR2 as YFSETQ. The CDR3 protein is CASSLVPGQRGYTF. CDR3 nucleotides: TGCGCCAGCAGCTTGGTCCCGGGACAGCGGGGCTACACCTTC.

V usage is TRBV9 and J usage is TRBJ2-5, with a tentative D call TRBD1 (6 bases). The V gene's germline CDR1 is SGDLS and CDR2 YYNGEE. Trimming took off 4 bases at V and 4 bases at J, with 20 bases between the two ends. The CDR3 sequence is 16 residues long. CDR3 sequence reads: CASSPKVSGVGETQYF. In nucleotides, the CDR3 is TGTGCCAGCAGCCCAAAGGTGTCAGGGGTGGGAGAGACCCAGTACTTC.

This clone is a singleton in its sample. The V call is TRBV19, the J call TRBJ1-3; D remains ambiguous. V lost 4 bases to trimming and J lost 2 bases, with 12 bases between them. This CDR3 is built from 15 residues. From germline, CDR1 is LNHDA and CDR2 SQIVND (reference sequence). The DNA of the CDR3 is TGTGCCAGTAGTAAAACGGGAGAGGCTGGAAACACCATATATTTT. Its protein product is CASSKTGEAGNTIYF.

The rearrangement links TRBV5-1 to TRBJ1-2; 10 nucleotides line up with TRBD1. Per germline, CDR1 SGHRS and CDR2 YFSETQ. V dropped 0 bases and J dropped 6; count of bases not matched to a gene: 14. The CDR3 consists of 18 residues. In DNA form, the CDR3 reads TGCGCCAGCAGCTTGGCCTACCCCCCTGGGACAGGGGTCGATGGCTACACCTTC. Translation gives CASSLAYPPGTGVDGYTF.

This clone was observed many times. This sequence joins TRBV7-9 and TRBJ2-7; TRBD1 might be the D (5 bases). Germline V gene sequence: CDR1 SEHNR, CDR2 FQNEAQ (reference sequence). Between the trimmed V and J ends, which lost 5 bases and 0 bases, there was a span of 17 bases. The CDR3 is made up of 16 amino acids. The CDR3 DNA reads TGTGCCAGCAGCCGTAACGCAGGACATAACTCCTACGAGCAGTACTTC. It is translated as CASSRNAGHNSYEQYF.

V gene TRBV19 combines with J gene TRBJ2-2, with 10 bases lining up with TRBD1. The V segment lost 3 bases and the J segment 4 bases; nucleotides outside the gene matches: 11. The CDR3 loop spans 18 amino acids. Per the germline V gene, CDR1 is LNHDA and CDR2 is SQIVND (reference sequence). The DNA of the CDR3 is TGTGCCAGTAGTATGGGACAGGGGAGGAGATGGATCACCGGGGAGCTGTTTTTT. Translated, it gives CASSMGQGRRWITGELFF. Using reference TRBV19 and TRBJ2-2 for the parts outside the CDR3, the full variable domain is DGGITQSPKYLFRKEGQNVTLSCEQNLNHDAMYWYRQDPGQGLRLIYYSQIVNDFQKGDIAEGYSVSREKKESFPLTVTSAQKNPTAFYLCASSMGQGRRWITGELFFGEGSRLTVL.

J is TRBJ1-2 and V is TRBV7-9; the match to TRBD1 covers 7 bases. Looked up from germline, CDR1 is SEHNR and CDR2 is FQNEAQ (reference sequence). Germline trimming cut 0 bases from V and 2 bases from J; bases unmatched to any gene: 9. The CDR3 totals 17 residues. CDR3 in DNA: TGTGCCAGCAGCTTAGCCCGGGACAGTTTCCTAAACTATGGCTACACCTTC. Translated, it gives CASSLARDSFLNYGYTF.

The chain employs TRBV4-3 and TRBJ2-3; 10 bases agree with TRBD1. In germline, CDR1 is LGHNA, CDR2 YSLEER. The CDR3 is made up of 14 amino acids. The trim removed 4 bases at V and 9 bases at J, leaving 7 bases unmatched. DNA for the CDR3: TGCGCCAGCAGCCCAGCGGGACAGGGGTTCACGCAGTATTTT. It codes for CASSPAGQGFTQYF.

The chain combines TRBV2 with TRBJ2-7; TRBD1 might be the D (5 bases). V was shortened by 2 bases and J by 6 bases, with 17 bases between the two germline ends. The CDR3 contains 15 residues. Germline CDR1 is SNHLY and CDR2 is FYNNEI. CDR3: CASSERFQGGSEQYF. DNA of the CDR3: TGTGCCAGCAGTGAAAGGTTTCAGGGTGGGTCCGAGCAGTACTTC.

The gene calls are TRBV28 and TRBJ2-5; 7 bases align to TRBD2. CDR1 and CDR2 from the germline V gene are MDHEN and SYDVKM. J gave up 2 bases and V 6 bases, and 18 bases lay outside the gene matches. The CDR3 has 18 amino acids. CDR3 sequence: CASRPPAGRVSQQETQYF. In nucleotides, the CDR3 is TGTGCCAGCAGACCCCCTGCGGGGAGGGTAAGTCAACAAGAGACCCAGTACTTC. Filled out from reference TRBV28 and TRBJ2-5, the complete variable domain reads DVKVTQSSRYLVKRTGEKVFLECVQDMDHENMFWYRQDPGLGLRLIYFSYDVKMKEKGDIPEGYSVSREKKERFSLILESASTNQTSMYLCASRPPAGRVSQQETQYFGPGTRLLVL.

This chain joins TRBV6-5 and TRBJ2-5; tentative D call: TRBD1 (7 bases). Looked up from germline, CDR1 is MNHEY and CDR2 is SVGAGI. The CDR3 has 14 amino acids. Trimming left V 6 bases short and J 6 bases short, with 17 bases between. CDR3 DNA sequence: TGTGCCAGCAGAACCCCGACAGGGAGGCAGACCCAGTACTTC. It encodes CASRTPTGRQTQYF.

The chain combines TRBV9 with TRBJ2-3; no reliable D call. Deletions cut 3 bases from V and 4 bases from J, with 6 bases between. From germline, CDR1 is SGDLS and CDR2 YYNGEE. The CDR3 has 12 amino acids. The CDR3 loop reads CASSALADTQYF. The CDR3 nucleotides are TGTGCCAGCAGCGCCCTAGCAGATACGCAGTATTTT.

This clone appeared a single time. The V and J genes are TRBV19 and TRBJ2-5; 10 nucleotides align to TRBD2. V shed 3 bases, J shed 1 base, and the junction held 5 bases outside the gene matches. Germline assignment: CDR1 LNHDA and CDR2 SQIVND (reference sequence). The CDR3 covers 16 residues. CDR3 sequence: CASSILAGGPQETQYF. The CDR3 coding sequence is TGTGCCAGTAGTATCTTAGCGGGGGGACCCCAAGAGACCCAGTACTTC.

The chain employs TRBV19 and TRBJ2-6, with D unresolved. CDR3 size: 16 residues. Trimming removed 7 bases at V and 0 bases at J, with 13 bases between. Germline values: CDR1 LNHDA, CDR2 SQIVND (reference sequence). In nucleotides, the CDR3 is TGTGCCAGTATCAATCTTAGAGACTCTGGGGCCAACGTCCTGACTTTC. Its translation: CASINLRDSGANVLTF.

The gene calls are TRBV28 and TRBJ1-2, with 7 positions matching TRBD1. There are 13 residues in the CDR3. The germline V gene has CDR1 MDHEN and CDR2 SYDVKM. With V trimmed by 6 bases and J by 5 bases, 6 bases remained unmatched. CDR3 amino acids: CASSIGQAYGYTF. The CDR3 coding sequence is TGTGCCAGCAGCATAGGACAGGCTTATGGCTACACCTTC.

The chain carries TRBV6-5 and TRBJ1-3; 9 nucleotides agree with TRBD1. The germline V gene has CDR1 MNHEY and CDR2 SVGAGI. The V and J ends lost 10 bases and 3 bases, in that order; junction bases with no gene match: 7. CDR3 length: 14 amino acids. CDR3 in amino acids: CATEQGAYGNTIYF. The CDR3, as DNA: TGTGCCACGGAACAGGGGGCATATGGAAACACCATATATTTT.

The chain links TRBV5-1 to TRBJ2-3; 14 positions match TRBD2. V lost 3 bases, J lost 0 bases, and 6 bases stayed unmatched. The germline V gene encodes CDR1 SGHRS and CDR2 YFSETQ. CDR3 length: 18 amino acids. The CDR3 reads CASSSGLAGVTSTDTQYF. In DNA form, the CDR3 reads TGCGCCAGCAGCTCGGGACTAGCGGGAGTTACTAGCACAGATACGCAGTATTTT.

V usage is TRBV18 and J usage is TRBJ1-2, with 11 bases that match TRBD1. CDR1 is KGHSH and CDR2 is LQKENI in the germline V gene. The trim removed 4 bases at V and 3 bases at J, leaving 4 bases unmatched. This CDR3 is 15 amino acids long. The CDR3 nucleotides read TGTGCCAGCTCACAAAGGACAGGGGGCCACTATGGCTACACCTTC. The encoded protein is CASSQRTGGHYGYTF.

The J gene is TRBJ2-7, the V gene TRBV11-3; TRBD1 might be the D (6 bases). CDR1 is SGHNT, CDR2 YENEEA, per germline. The CDR3 runs 13 residues. Trimming pared 5 bases from V and 1 base from J, leaving 9 bases between. CDR3 residues: CASSRTESYEQYF. CDR3 DNA sequence: TGTGCCAGCAGCCGGACAGAGTCCTACGAGCAGTACTTC. The full variable domain, rest sourced from reference TRBV11-3 and TRBJ2-7, is EAGVVQSPRYKIIEKKQPVAFWCNPISGHNTLYWYLQNLGQGPELLIRYENEEAVDDSQLPKDRFSAERLKGVDSTLKIQPAELGDSAVYLCASSRTESYEQYFGPGTRLTVT.

This chain connects TRBV5-4 to TRBJ1-3; no firm D call. The V end lost 6 bases, the J end lost 0 bases, and 13 bases lay between the germline ends. Per germline, CDR1 SGHNT and CDR2 YYREEE (reference sequence). The CDR3 is 15 residues long. This CDR3 reads CASNLGEDSGNTIYF. Here the CDR3 DNA reads TGTGCCAGCAACCTCGGGGAGGACTCTGGAAACACCATATATTTT. The full variable domain, rest sourced from reference TRBV5-4 and TRBJ1-3, is ETGVTQSPTHLIKTRGQQVTLRCSSQSGHNTVSWYQQALGQGPQFIFQYYREEENGRGNFPPRFSGLQFPNYSSELNVNALELDDSALYLCASNLGEDSGNTIYFGEGSWLTVV.